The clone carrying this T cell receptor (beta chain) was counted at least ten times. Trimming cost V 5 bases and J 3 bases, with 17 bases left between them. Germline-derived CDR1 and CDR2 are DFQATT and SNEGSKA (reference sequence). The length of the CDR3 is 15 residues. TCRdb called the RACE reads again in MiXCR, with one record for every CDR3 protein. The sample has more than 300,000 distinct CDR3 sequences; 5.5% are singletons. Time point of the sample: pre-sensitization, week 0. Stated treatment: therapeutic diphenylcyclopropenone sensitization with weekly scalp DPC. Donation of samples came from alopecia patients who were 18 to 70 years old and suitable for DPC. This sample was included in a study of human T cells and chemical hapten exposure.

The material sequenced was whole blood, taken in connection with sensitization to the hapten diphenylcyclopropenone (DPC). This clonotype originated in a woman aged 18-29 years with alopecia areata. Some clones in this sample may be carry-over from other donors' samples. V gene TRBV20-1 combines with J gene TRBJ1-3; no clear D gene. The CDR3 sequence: CSAQRGSAIGNTIYF. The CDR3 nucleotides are TGCAGTGCTCAGCGGGGATCGGCTATTGGAAACACCATATATTTT.